This TCR beta chain was recovered during a study of blood T cell repertoires in COVID-19. In the study overall: From T cells, B-cell-depleted T cells, or PBMCs came the material, which was cDNA or gDNA.

Here immunoSEQ multiplex PCR was the method, and the copy in TCRdb shows in-frame clones only, minus some. The data show around 620,000 clones, about nine tenths seen once. The CDR3 is made up of 16 amino acids. CDR1 is KGHSH, CDR2 LQKENI, per germline. V was pared by 6 bases and J by 5 bases, with 11 bases of the junction left unmatched. The sequencing sample was made of peripheral blood. The source is a young woman with acute or convalescent COVID-19. The V gene is TRBV18, the J gene TRBJ1-3; 9 nucleotides match TRBD1. The CDR3 spells CASSSGTGIQRNTIYF. Here the CDR3 DNA reads TGTGCCAGCTCTTCCGGGACAGGGATCCAAAGAAACACCATATATTTT.